Shown below are 15 T cell receptor beta chains from a single sample sequenced in a study of identical twins' blood T cells. TCRdb ran MiXCR on the 5' RACE reads and lists one entry per CDR3 protein. The sample lists 350,000 to 450,000 distinct CDR3 sequences, about 28% occurring once. Sequencing was done on a sample of PBMCs. The receptors originated from a woman aged 18 to 55 in good health.

This clonotype was counted between two and nine times. The V and J genes are TRBV29-1 and TRBJ1-1, with D possibly matching TRBD1 (5 bases). The CDR3 contains 13 residues. Per germline, CDR1 SQVTM and CDR2 ANQGSEA. V lost 7 bases and J 3 bases, leaving 15 bases between the germline ends. CDR3 amino acids: CSGGGRVYTEAFF. In nucleotides, the CDR3 is TGCAGCGGCGGGGGAAGGGTGTACACTGAAGCTTTCTTT. Using reference TRBV29-1 and TRBJ1-1 for the parts outside the CDR3, the full variable domain is SAVISQKPSRDICQRGTSLTIQCQVDSQVTMMFWYRQQPGQSLTLIATANQGSEATYESGFVIDKFPISRPNLTFSTLTVSNMSPEDSSIYLCSGGGRVYTEAFFGQGTRLTVV.

The chain carries TRBV7-3 and TRBJ1-6; no definite D call. The CDR3 has 13 residues. V was trimmed by 6 bases and J by 9 bases, leaving 12 bases between them. CDR1 SGHTA and CDR2 FQGTGA come from the germline V gene. CDR3 region: CASRFALSSPLHF. CDR3 coding DNA: TGTGCCAGCAGGTTTGCGTTATCTTCACCCCTCCACTTT.

V usage is TRBV6-2 or TRBV6-3 and J usage is TRBJ1-5, with D unclear. CDR1 is MNHEY, CDR2 SVGEGT, per germline. The CDR3 sequence is 14 residues long. Trimming took 4 bases from V and 2 from J, leaving 9 bases between them. The CDR3 region is CASSFHWGNQPQHF. The CDR3, as DNA: TGTGCCAGCAGTTTCCATTGGGGCAATCAGCCCCAGCATTTT.

The J gene is TRBJ1-3, the V gene TRBV7-3; D remains ambiguous. V was clipped by 0 bases and J by 2 bases, with 8 bases between them. The germline V gene encodes CDR1 SGHTA and CDR2 FQGTGA. The CDR3 extends over 15 amino acids. CDR3 nucleotides: TGTGCCAGCAGCTTAACGGCGGGAACTGGAAACACCATATATTTT. This sequence encodes CASSLTAGTGNTIYF.

This clonotype was counted between two and nine times. The chain recombines TRBV9 with TRBJ2-1; TRBD2 agrees at 9 bases. Germline V gene sequence: CDR1 SGDLS, CDR2 YYNGEE. The ends lost 0 bases at V and 5 bases at J; junction bases unmatched: 3. The CDR3 covers 15 residues. CDR3 nucleotides: TGTGCCAGCAGCGTAGAGCGGGGGGTAAACAATGAGCAGTTCTTC. It yields the protein CASSVERGVNNEQFF.

This clonotype has just a few counts. This sequence joins TRBV19 and TRBJ2-7; D uncertain. V lost 6 bases, J lost 3 bases, and 9 bases lay in between. Germline-derived CDR1 and CDR2 are LNHDA and SQIVND (reference sequence). This CDR3 contains 12 residues. The CDR3 loop is CASSADNYEQYF. The DNA for the CDR3 is TGTGCCAGTAGCGCAGACAACTACGAGCAGTACTTC. The full variable domain, with the rest looked up from reference TRBV19 and TRBJ2-7, is DGGITQSPKYLFRKEGQNVTLSCEQNLNHDAMYWYRQDPGQGLRLIYYSQIVNDFQKGDIAEGYSVSREKKESFPLTVTSAQKNPTAFYLCASSADNYEQYFGPGTRLTVT.

The chain carries TRBV20-1 and TRBJ1-1; D gene ambiguous. Germline V gene sequence: CDR1 DFQATT, CDR2 SNEGSKA (reference sequence). Trimming removed 4 bases from V and 8 bases from J, with 17 bases in between. This CDR3 comprises 13 residues. CDR3 in amino acids: CSATSSGPLEAFF. The CDR3 DNA follows: TGCAGTGCTACGAGCAGTGGGCCCTTAGAAGCTTTCTTT.

This chain uses TRBV19 with TRBJ1-2; D perhaps matches TRBD1 (6 bases). The germline V and J ends were trimmed by 2 bases and 9 bases, with 16 bases remaining between them. The CDR3 loop spans 14 amino acids. Germline CDR1 LNHDA, CDR2 SQIVND (reference sequence). The CDR3 loop reads CASSIRGAALRYTF. The CDR3 DNA is TGTGCCAGTAGTATAAGGGGGGCGGCCCTGCGCTACACCTTC.

In its sample, this clonotype was seen a few times. The chain links TRBV18 to TRBJ2-7; tentative D call: TRBD1 (6 bases). The CDR3 totals 15 residues. V was clipped by 2 bases and J by 0 bases, with 11 bases between them. Germline V gene data show CDR1 as KGHSH and CDR2 as LQKENI. In nucleotides, the CDR3 is TGTGCCAGCTCACCATTAGCAGGGGTCTCCTACGAGCAGTACTTC. Protein: CASSPLAGVSYEQYF. Full variable domain (missing parts from reference TRBV18 and TRBJ2-7): NAGVMQNPRHLVRRRGQEARLRCSPMKGHSHVYWYRQLPEEGLKFMVYLQKENIIDESGMPKERFSAEFPKEGPSILRIQQVVRGDSAAYFCASSPLAGVSYEQYFGPGTRLTVT.

This chain joins TRBV6-5 and TRBJ2-7; 7 nucleotides match TRBD1. Germline CDR1 is MNHEY and CDR2 is SVGAGI. The junction had 7 bases not matched to a gene; V was cut back by 6 bases and J by 5 bases. The CDR3 is 13 amino acids. For the CDR3, the DNA is TGTGCCAGCAGGGGGACAGCCCTCCACGAGCAGTACTTC. Translated, it gives CASRGTALHEQYF.

This clonotype was counted ten times or more. This rearrangement joins TRBV6-6 to TRBJ1-1; D remains unclear. CDR3 length: 10 residues. Trimming removed 4 bases at V and 5 bases at J, with 2 bases between. The germline gives CDR1 MNHNY, CDR2 SVGAGI (reference sequence). The CDR3 DNA follows: TGTGCCAGCAGTTCAACTGAAGCTTTCTTT. This sequence encodes CASSSTEAFF.

This clonotype was counted many times. V is TRBV2 and J is TRBJ1-2, with 7 bases that match TRBD1. Per germline, CDR1 SNHLY and CDR2 FYNNEI. Germline trimming cut 6 bases from V and 2 bases from J; bases unmatched to any gene: 6. This CDR3 region has 14 residues. The CDR3 sequence: CASRVTGANYGYTF. The CDR3 nucleotides read TGTGCCAGCAGAGTCACAGGGGCGAACTATGGCTACACCTTC. Drawing the rest from reference TRBV2 and TRBJ1-2, the complete variable domain is EPEVTQTPSHQVTQMGQEVILRCVPISNHLYFYWYRQILGQKVEFLVSFYNNEISEKSEIFDDQFSVERPDGSNFTLKIRSTKLEDSAMYFCASRVTGANYGYTFGSGTRLTVV.

This clonotype was counted a single time. The chain joins TRBV20-1 to TRBJ1-3; tentative D call: TRBD1 (6 bases). The CDR3 is 12 residues long. The germline CDR1 and CDR2 sequences are DFQATT and SNEGSKA (reference sequence). Trimming removed 7 bases at V and 2 bases at J, with 9 bases between. The CDR3 reads CSVQGAGNTIYF. The CDR3 DNA reads TGCAGTGTACAGGGTGCTGGAAACACCATATATTTT.

This clonotype appeared a few times. The chain joins TRBV6-1 to TRBJ2-1; 10 bases align to TRBD1. The V gene end was trimmed by 4 bases and the J gene end by 7 bases; junction bases not matched to a gene: 7. The CDR3 covers 15 residues. Germline V gene data show CDR1 as MNHNS and CDR2 as SASEGT. CDR3 DNA: TGTGCCAGCAGTGCATCCGGGACAGGGGCGAATGAGCAGTTCTTC. This sequence encodes CASSASGTGANEQFF.

The chain employs TRBV6-5 and TRBJ1-4; tentatively, D is TRBD1 (5 bases). V lost 2 bases and J 4 bases, leaving 11 bases between the germline ends. The CDR3 is 15 residues long. Germline V gene lookup returns CDR1 MNHEY and CDR2 SVGAGI. In nucleotides, the CDR3 is TGTGCCAGCAGTTACAGAGGGGCTAGTAATGAAAAACTGTTTTTT. It translates to CASSYRGASNEKLFF.